The source of this TCR beta chain is a study of T cells in Graves' hyperthyroidism and ophthalmopathy. Study results and limitations: Researchers found most expanded thyroid clonotypes above 0.001 in blood as well.

The germline V gene has CDR1 KGHDR and CDR2 SFDVKD. The CDR3 sequence is 16 residues long. Trimming stripped 4 bases from V and 0 bases from J, with 13 bases between. Comments on this clonotype: Its antigen is not known.

Exclusion followed for patients with uncontrolled infection, other autoimmune disease, pregnancy or lactation. When hyperthyroidism was first diagnosed, the blood sample was taken, preceding any ophthalmopathy symptoms. The PBMCs were taken from 10 ml of fresh peripheral blood. Researchers amplified the TCR beta CDR3 regions from RNA transcripts. Using the HTBI primer set, a first-round RT-PCR was run on the TCR CDR3. MiXCR, run by TCRdb on the multiplex PCR reads, gives a single entry per CDR3 protein. The sample records hundreds of thousands of distinct CDR3 sequences, around 20% being singletons. The chain carries TRBV24-1 and TRBJ2-3; D gene uncertain. The receptor was derived from a woman aged 45-59 years with Graves' hyperthyroidism that later progressed to Graves' ophthalmopathy. Source material: blood. Here the CDR3 reads CATSEAGESSTDTQYF. CDR3 DNA: TGTGCCACCAGTGAGGCAGGAGAATCTAGCACAGATACGCAGTATTTT.